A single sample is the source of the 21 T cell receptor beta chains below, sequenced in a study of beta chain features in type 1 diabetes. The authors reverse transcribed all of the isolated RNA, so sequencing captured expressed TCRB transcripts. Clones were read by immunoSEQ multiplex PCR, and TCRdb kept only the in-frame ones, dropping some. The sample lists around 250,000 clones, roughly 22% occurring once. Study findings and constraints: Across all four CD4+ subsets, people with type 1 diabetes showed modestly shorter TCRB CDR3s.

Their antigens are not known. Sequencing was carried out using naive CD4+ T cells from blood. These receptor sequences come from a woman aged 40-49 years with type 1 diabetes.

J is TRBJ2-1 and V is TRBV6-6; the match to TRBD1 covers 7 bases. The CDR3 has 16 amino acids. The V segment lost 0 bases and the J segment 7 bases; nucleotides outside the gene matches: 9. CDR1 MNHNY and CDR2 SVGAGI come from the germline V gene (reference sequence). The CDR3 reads CASSYSTGASSNEQFF. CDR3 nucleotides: TGTGCCAGCAGTTACTCCACAGGGGCCTCCTCAAATGAGCAGTTCTTC.

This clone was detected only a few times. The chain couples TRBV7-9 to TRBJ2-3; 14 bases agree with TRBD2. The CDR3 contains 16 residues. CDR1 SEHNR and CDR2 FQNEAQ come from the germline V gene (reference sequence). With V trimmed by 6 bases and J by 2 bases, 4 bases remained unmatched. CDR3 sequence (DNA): TGTGCCAGCAGTCTGGGACTAGCGGGGGACACAGATACGCAGTATTTT. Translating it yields CASSLGLAGDTDTQYF.

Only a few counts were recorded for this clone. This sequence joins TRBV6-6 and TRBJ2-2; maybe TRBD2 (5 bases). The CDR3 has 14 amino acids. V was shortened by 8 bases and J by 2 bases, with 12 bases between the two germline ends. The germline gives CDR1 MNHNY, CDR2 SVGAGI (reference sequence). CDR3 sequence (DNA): TGTGCCAGCGCCCGGGGAACCAACACCGGGGAGCTGTTTTTT. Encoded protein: CASARGTNTGELFF.

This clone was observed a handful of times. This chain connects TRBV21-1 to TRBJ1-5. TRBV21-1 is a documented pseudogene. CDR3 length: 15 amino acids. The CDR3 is CASSKAAEVSQPQHF. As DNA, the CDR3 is TGTGCCAGCAGCAAAGCAGCAGAGGTCAGTCAGCCCCAGCATTTT.

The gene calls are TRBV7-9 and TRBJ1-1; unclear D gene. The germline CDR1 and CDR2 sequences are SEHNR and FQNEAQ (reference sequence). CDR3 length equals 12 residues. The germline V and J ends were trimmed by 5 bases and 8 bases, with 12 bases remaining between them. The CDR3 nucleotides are TGTGCCAGCAGCGTGTACTTGATCGAAGCTTTCTTT. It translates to CASSVYLIEAFF.

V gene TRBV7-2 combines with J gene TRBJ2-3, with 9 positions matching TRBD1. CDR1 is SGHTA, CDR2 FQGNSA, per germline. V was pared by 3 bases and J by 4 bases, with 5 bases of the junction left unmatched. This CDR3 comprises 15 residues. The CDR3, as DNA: TGTGCCAGCAGCTTGGGGGGACAGGGAGCAGATACGCAGTATTTT. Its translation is CASSLGGQGADTQYF.

The CDR3 is CASSNSSYNEQFF. CDR3 nucleotides: TGCGCCAGCAGTAACAGCTCCTACAATGAGCAGTTCTTC. The rearrangement joins TRBV5-1 to TRBJ2-1; D is undetermined. Germline values: CDR1 SGHRS, CDR2 YFSETQ. The CDR3 totals 13 residues. Between the trimmed V and J ends, which lost 5 bases and 0 bases, there was a span of 6 bases.

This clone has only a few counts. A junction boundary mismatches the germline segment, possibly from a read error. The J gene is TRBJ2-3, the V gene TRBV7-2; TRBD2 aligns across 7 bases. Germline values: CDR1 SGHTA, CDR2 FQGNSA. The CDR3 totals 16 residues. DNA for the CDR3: TGTGCCAGCAGTTTAGGTGGGACTACCGGCACAGATACGCAGTATTTT. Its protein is CASSLGGTTGTDTQYF.

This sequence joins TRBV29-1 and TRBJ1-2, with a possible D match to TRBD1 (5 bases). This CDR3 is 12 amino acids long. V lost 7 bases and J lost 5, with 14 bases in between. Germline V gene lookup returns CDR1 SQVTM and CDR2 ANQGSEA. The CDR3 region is CSGQNALYGYTF. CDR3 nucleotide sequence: TGCAGCGGACAGAACGCGCTTTATGGCTACACCTTC.

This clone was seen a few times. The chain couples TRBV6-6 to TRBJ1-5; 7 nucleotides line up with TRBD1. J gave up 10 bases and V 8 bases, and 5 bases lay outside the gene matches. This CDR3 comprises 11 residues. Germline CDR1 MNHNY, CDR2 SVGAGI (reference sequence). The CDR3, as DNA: TGTGCCAGCGCCGGGACAGCTCCCCAGCATTTT. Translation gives CASAGTAPQHF.

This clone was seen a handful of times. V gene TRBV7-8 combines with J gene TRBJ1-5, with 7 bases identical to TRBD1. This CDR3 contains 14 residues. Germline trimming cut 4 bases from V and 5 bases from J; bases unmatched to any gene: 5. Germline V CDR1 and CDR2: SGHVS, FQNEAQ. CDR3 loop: CASSSSDRYQPQHF. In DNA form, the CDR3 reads TGTGCCAGCAGCTCCTCGGACAGGTATCAGCCCCAGCATTTT.

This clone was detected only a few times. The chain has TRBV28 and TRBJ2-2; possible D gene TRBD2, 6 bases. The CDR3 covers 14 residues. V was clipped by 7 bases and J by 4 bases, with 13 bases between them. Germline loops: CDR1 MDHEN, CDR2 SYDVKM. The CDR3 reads CASTTYGGTGELFF. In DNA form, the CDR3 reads TGTGCCAGCACCACATACGGGGGCACCGGGGAGCTGTTTTTT.

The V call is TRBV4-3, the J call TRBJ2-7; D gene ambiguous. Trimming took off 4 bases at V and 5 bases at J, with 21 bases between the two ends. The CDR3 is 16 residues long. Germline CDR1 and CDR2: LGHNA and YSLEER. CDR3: CASSRRSLDGSDEQYF. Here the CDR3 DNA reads TGCGCCAGCAGCCGAAGGTCCCTAGACGGGTCCGACGAGCAGTACTTC.

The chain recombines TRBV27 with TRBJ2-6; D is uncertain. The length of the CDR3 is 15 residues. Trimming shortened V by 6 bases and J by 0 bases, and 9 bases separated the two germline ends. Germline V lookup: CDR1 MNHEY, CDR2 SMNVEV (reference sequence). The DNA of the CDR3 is TGTGCCAGCAGACCACAGAGCTCTGGGGCCAACGTCCTGACTTTC. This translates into CASRPQSSGANVLTF.

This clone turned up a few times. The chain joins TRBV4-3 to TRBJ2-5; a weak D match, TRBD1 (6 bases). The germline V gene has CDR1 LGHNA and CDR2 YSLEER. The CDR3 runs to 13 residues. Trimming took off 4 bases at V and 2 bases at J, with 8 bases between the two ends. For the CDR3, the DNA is TGCGCCAGCAGCCCACAGGGACAAGAGACCCAGTACTTC. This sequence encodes CASSPQGQETQYF.

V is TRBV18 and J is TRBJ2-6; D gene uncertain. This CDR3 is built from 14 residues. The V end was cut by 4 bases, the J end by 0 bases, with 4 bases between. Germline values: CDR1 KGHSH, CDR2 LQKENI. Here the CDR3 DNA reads TGTGCCAGCTCACAGCTCTCTGGGGCCAACGTCCTGACTTTC. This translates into CASSQLSGANVLTF.

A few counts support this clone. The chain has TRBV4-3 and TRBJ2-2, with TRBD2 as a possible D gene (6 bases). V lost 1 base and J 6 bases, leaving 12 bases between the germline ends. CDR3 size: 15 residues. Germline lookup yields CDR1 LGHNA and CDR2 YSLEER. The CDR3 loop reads CASSQGRERSGELFF. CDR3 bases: TGCGCCAGCAGCCAAGGGAGGGAGAGATCCGGGGAGCTGTTTTTT.

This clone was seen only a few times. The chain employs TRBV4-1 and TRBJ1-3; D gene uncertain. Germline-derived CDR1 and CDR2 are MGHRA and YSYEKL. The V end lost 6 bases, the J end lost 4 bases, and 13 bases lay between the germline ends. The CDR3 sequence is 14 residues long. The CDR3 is CASRPEMSGNTIYF. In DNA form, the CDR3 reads TGCGCCAGCAGGCCCGAGATGTCCGGAAACACCATATATTTT.

The CDR3 loop reads CASSLGTGPGNTIYF. The CDR3 bases are TGTGCCAGCAGCCTCGGGACAGGGCCGGGAAACACCATATATTTT. This chain connects TRBV7-3 to TRBJ1-3; 9 bases map to TRBD1. Trimming cost V 5 bases and J 4 bases; bases outside gene matches: 6. The CDR3 covers 15 residues. Germline V gene lookup returns CDR1 SGHTA and CDR2 FQGTGA.

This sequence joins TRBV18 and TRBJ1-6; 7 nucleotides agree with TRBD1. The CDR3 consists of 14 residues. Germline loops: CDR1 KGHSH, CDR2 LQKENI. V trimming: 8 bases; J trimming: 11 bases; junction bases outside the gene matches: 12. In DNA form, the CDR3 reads TGTGCCAGCATCCCTCGTGAGGGGGCTACACCCCTCCACTTT. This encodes CASIPREGATPLHF.

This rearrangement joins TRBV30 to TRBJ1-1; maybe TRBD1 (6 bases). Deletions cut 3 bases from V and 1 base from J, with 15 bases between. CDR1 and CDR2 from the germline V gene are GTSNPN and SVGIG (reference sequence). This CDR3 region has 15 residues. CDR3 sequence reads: CAWRGTRRRNTEAFF. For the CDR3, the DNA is TGTGCCTGGAGGGGGACACGGAGGCGGAACACTGAAGCTTTCTTT. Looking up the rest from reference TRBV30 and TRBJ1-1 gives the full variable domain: SQTIHQWPATLVQPVGSPLSLECTVEGTSNPNLYWYRQAAGRGLQLLFYSVGIGQISSEVPQNLSASRPQDRQFILSSKKLLLSDSGFYLCAWRGTRRRNTEAFFGQGTRLTVV.